One T cell receptor (beta chain) is described in this entry. Its antigen is as yet unknown. This may stem from a read error, because a much larger clone lies one nucleotide away. The source of the blood RNA was unsorted whole blood, and germline DNA was extracted as well. The CDR3 has 17 residues. V lost 7 bases and J lost 0, with 16 bases in between. Germline CDR1 reads WSHSY; CDR2 reads SAAADI. The researchers produced TCR beta cDNA from about 510 ng total RNA with a constant-region primer. Researchers made the TCR beta libraries by running three nested multiplex PCR rounds with slightly modified ARM-PCR. The two initial PCR rounds, roughly 9 cycles each, used TRBV1-TRBV30 forward and C-beta reverse primers. One entry per CDR3 protein, called by TCRdb with MiXCR from the multiplex PCR reads. The sample lists approximately 320,000 distinct CDR3 sequences, 58% occurring once. The data derive from a study of tumor-infiltrating lymphocytes in primary liver carcinoma. Whole-study context: The tumors, T1-T3 N0M0 lesions, were about 4.2 to 10 cm across.

General observations from the study: Lower overlap was observed for tumor-adjacent and tumor-blood pairs relative to tumor region pairs.

The chain uses TRBV10-2 and TRBJ2-6, with D unresolved. The sequence came from a woman aged 25 to 39 with primary liver carcinoma and hepatitis B virus infection. The sample comprised peripheral blood. CDR3 residues: CASMDPGPLSGANVLTF. The CDR3 nucleotides are TGCGCCAGCATGGACCCCGGGCCCCTCTCTGGGGCCAACGTCCTGACTTTC.